The 23 T cell receptor beta chains below were found in one sample sequenced in a study of T cell repertoires in cytomegalovirus infection. TCRdb called the reads again in MiXCR, with one record for every CDR3 protein. The sample lists around 710,000 distinct CDR3 sequences, 25% to 35% occurring once. Their cognate antigens are unknown. This specimen consisted of cultured CD8+ T cells from PBMCs, obtained from culture after CMV antigen stimulation. These receptors came from a human donor in good health (CMV status not recorded). Some clones in this sample may be carry-over from other donors' samples.

This clonotype was seen only a few times. This chain links TRBV7-6 with TRBJ1-5, with D uncertain. The CDR3 sequence is 15 residues long. Per the germline V gene, CDR1 is SGHVS and CDR2 is FNYEAQ. The V end lost 1 base, the J end lost 3 bases, and 10 bases lay between the germline ends. The CDR3 region has the DNA TGTGCCAGCAGCTTAGTCGACGGTGTCAATCAGCCCCAGCATTTT. This codes for CASSLVDGVNQPQHF.

The sample holds a few counts of this clonotype. The CDR3 DNA is TGTGCCAGCAGTCCTTTGGGTATTGAGCAGTTCTTC. Protein product: CASSPLGIEQFF. The chain combines TRBV12-3 or TRBV12-4 with TRBJ2-1, with D unresolved. The V and J ends lost 5 bases and 9 bases respectively, with 11 bases between them. This CDR3 is built from 12 residues.

The chain recombines TRBV5-8 with TRBJ1-5; D possibly corresponds to TRBD1 (6 bases). Trimming pared 0 bases from V and 9 bases from J, leaving 19 bases between. The germline V gene encodes CDR1 SGHTS and CDR2 YDEGEE. The CDR3 consists of 16 residues. This chain's CDR3 is CASSLEGGRINGPQHF. In DNA form, the CDR3 reads TGTGCCAGCAGCTTGGAGGGGGGACGGATAAATGGGCCCCAGCATTTT.

This clonotype was seen a handful of times. V usage is TRBV9 and J usage is TRBJ2-3, with D perhaps matching TRBD2 (6 bases). The germline gives CDR1 SGDLS, CDR2 YYNGEE. This CDR3 spans 15 amino acids. The V end was cut by 4 bases, the J end by 5 bases, with 17 bases between. This CDR3 is CASSPPHRGGDTQYF. CDR3 nucleotides: TGTGCCAGCAGCCCCCCTCATAGGGGAGGAGATACGCAGTATTTT. The full variable domain, with the rest looked up from reference TRBV9 and TRBJ2-3, is DSGVTQTPKHLITATGQRVTLRCSPRSGDLSVYWYQQSLDQGLQFLIQYYNGEERAKGNILERFSAQQFPDLHSELNLSSLELGDSALYFCASSPPHRGGDTQYFGPGTRLTVL.

The CDR3, as DNA: TGTGCCAGCAGCTTCCTCGGACAGGGGAGCTCCTACGAGCAGTACGTC. Its protein is CASSFLGQGSSYEQYV. The gene calls are TRBV7-9 and TRBJ2-7; 9 bases map to TRBD1. CDR1 and CDR2 (germline): SEHNR, FQNEAQ (reference sequence). The J segment lost 0 bases and the V segment lost 3 bases, leaving 6 bases of the junction unmatched. There are 16 residues in the CDR3.

This clonotype was seen many times. The V call is TRBV6-1, the J call TRBJ1-5; a weak D match, TRBD1 (5 bases). Germline CDR1 is MNHNS and CDR2 is SASEGT. The CDR3 consists of 15 residues. Trimming took off 10 bases at V and 0 bases at J, with 16 bases between the two ends. DNA of the CDR3: TGTGCCACCCAAGAGGGACCGTATAGCAATCAGCCCCAGCATTTT. Its translation is CATQEGPYSNQPQHF.

This clonotype turned up a few times. The chain has TRBV7-9 and TRBJ2-1; the D gene is possibly TRBD2 (6 bases). Trimming took 1 base from V and 5 from J, leaving 12 bases between them. Per the germline V gene, CDR1 is SEHNR and CDR2 is FQNEAQ (reference sequence). This CDR3 is built from 15 residues. This chain's CDR3 is CASSLEGGENNEQFF. The CDR3 DNA reads as TGTGCCAGCAGCTTAGAGGGCGGGGAGAACAATGAGCAGTTCTTC.

The chain is built from TRBV6-5 and TRBJ1-1; a weak D match, TRBD1 (5 bases). The V gene's germline CDR1 is MNHEY and CDR2 SVGAGI. This CDR3 contains 17 residues. V was trimmed by 0 bases and J by 0 bases, leaving 14 bases between them. In DNA, the CDR3 is TGTGCCAGCAGTTACTCGATAGGTACAGGCTTGAACACTGAAGCTTTCTTT. Protein sequence: CASSYSIGTGLNTEAFF.

This chain links TRBV5-4 with TRBJ2-1, with D possibly matching TRBD2 (7 bases). The germline V and J ends were trimmed by 9 bases and 0 bases, with 19 bases remaining between them. The CDR3 runs to 16 residues. Germline V gene sequence: CDR1 SGHNT, CDR2 YYREEE (reference sequence). The CDR3 sequence is CAISPEGGSSYNEQFF. DNA for the CDR3: TGTGCCATCTCCCCCGAGGGGGGGAGCTCCTACAATGAGCAGTTCTTC.

This clonotype was counted between two and nine times. The chain recombines TRBV20-1 with TRBJ2-3, with 7 bases that match TRBD1. The CDR3 contains 19 residues. V gave up 1 base and J gave up 0 bases; unmatched junction bases: 16. Germline CDR1 and CDR2: DFQATT and SNEGSKA (reference sequence). CDR3 amino acids: CSARGYRDSLTLSTDTQYF. CDR3 nucleotides: TGCAGTGCTAGAGGCTACCGGGACAGCCTGACCTTGAGCACAGATACGCAGTATTTT.

J is TRBJ1-1 and V is TRBV19; tentative D call: TRBD1 (5 bases). In germline, CDR1 is LNHDA, CDR2 SQIVND (reference sequence). The V end was cut by 4 bases, the J end by 0 bases, with 12 bases between. CDR3 length equals 15 residues. In nucleotides, the CDR3 is TGTGCCAGTAGTACCTCGGGACGCATGAACACTGAAGCTTTCTTT. It is translated as CASSTSGRMNTEAFF.

This clonotype showed up just a few times. This chain joins TRBV7-6 and TRBJ2-3; D not certain. The CDR3 runs 12 residues. V was shortened by 1 base and J by 7 bases, with 6 bases between the two germline ends. Germline CDR1 SGHVS, CDR2 FNYEAQ. CDR3 protein: CASSLGGYTQYF. Written as DNA, the CDR3 is TGTGCCAGCAGCTTAGGAGGCTATACGCAGTATTTT.

This clonotype was picked up a small number of times. This rearrangement joins TRBV4-1 to TRBJ1-1; no definite D call. The CDR3 covers 14 residues. The V gene's germline CDR1 is MGHRA and CDR2 YSYEKL. V was shortened by 5 bases and J by 1 base, with 11 bases between the two germline ends. In nucleotides, the CDR3 is TGCGCCAGCAGCTCAATGAGTTGGAACACTGAAGCTTTCTTT. It translates to CASSSMSWNTEAFF.

This clonotype was seen a handful of times. V gene TRBV7-9 combines with J gene TRBJ1-2; D is ambiguous. The CDR3 is 13 residues long. Trimming pared 5 bases from V and 5 bases from J, leaving 12 bases between. Looked up from germline, CDR1 is SEHNR and CDR2 is FQNEAQ (reference sequence). The CDR3 DNA is TGTGCCAGCAGCCTTGACTGGGATTATGGCTACACCTTC. Its protein product is CASSLDWDYGYTF.

This clonotype was seen a few times. The CDR3 sequence is CASSQVPGESVQYF. The CDR3, as DNA: TGCGCCAGCAGCCAAGTCCCAGGGGAAAGTGTGCAGTACTTC. V gene TRBV4-1 combines with J gene TRBJ2-7; TRBD1 is a possible D gene (6 bases). Trimming stripped 1 base from V and 9 bases from J, with 16 bases between. CDR3 length: 14 residues. CDR1 is MGHRA and CDR2 is YSYEKL in the germline V gene.

The chain combines TRBV5-5 with TRBJ2-1; TRBD2 agrees at 10 bases. The V gene's germline CDR1 is SGHKS and CDR2 YYEKEE (reference sequence). The V and J ends lost 3 bases and 8 bases, in that order; junction bases with no gene match: 8. This CDR3 region has 15 residues. The CDR3 DNA reads as TGTGCCAGCAGCTCATCTAGCGGGGGTATCGATGAGCAGTTCTTC. Translating it yields CASSSSSGGIDEQFF.

This clonotype appeared a few times. V is TRBV7-8 and J is TRBJ2-5; D possibly uses TRBD1 or TRBD2 (5 bases each). The V gene lost 5 bases and the J gene lost 4 bases, with 20 bases spanning the gap. Per germline, CDR1 SGHVS and CDR2 FQNEAQ. This CDR3 has 16 residues. The CDR3 sequence: CASSPPVGRDRETQYF. The CDR3 DNA follows: TGTGCCAGCAGCCCTCCGGTGGGACGGGACCGAGAGACCCAGTACTTC.

This sequence joins TRBV12-5 and TRBJ1-1; TRBD1 might be the D (6 bases). CDR1 and CDR2 from the germline V gene are LGHNT and FRNRAP. There are 14 residues in the CDR3. The germline V and J ends were trimmed by 2 bases and 7 bases, with 14 bases remaining between them. CDR3 in amino acids: CASGLYGGQDEAFF. In DNA form, the CDR3 reads TGTGCTAGTGGTTTGTATGGGGGGCAGGATGAAGCTTTCTTT.

V and J are TRBV27 and TRBJ2-3, with 10 nucleotides matching TRBD1. This CDR3 contains 15 residues. CDR1 is MNHEY and CDR2 is SMNVEV in the germline V gene (reference sequence). V lost 7 bases and J lost 6; bases outside the gene matches: 10. The CDR3 reads CASTLRDRGSDTQYF. CDR3 bases: TGTGCCAGCACCCTTCGGGACAGGGGCTCCGATACGCAGTATTTT.

This clonotype was seen a few times. This chain connects TRBV14 to TRBJ2-2; 7 bases match TRBD2. The CDR3 is 18 amino acids. Per the germline V gene, CDR1 is SGHDN and CDR2 is FVKESK. After removal of 1 base from V and 3 bases from J, the junction contained 11 bases not matched to a gene. CDR3 in amino acids: CASSQVPLVLADTGELFF. The DNA for the CDR3 is TGTGCCAGCAGCCAAGTACCCTTGGTCCTAGCGGACACCGGGGAGCTGTTTTTT.

The chain employs TRBV27 and TRBJ1-5, with D unclear. The V gene's germline CDR1 is MNHEY and CDR2 SMNVEV (reference sequence). The CDR3 has 14 amino acids. Deletions cut 4 bases from V and 3 bases from J, with 10 bases between. The CDR3 DNA sequence: TGTGCCAGCAGTTACGGGAGTGACAATCAGCCCCAGCATTTT. Its translation: CASSYGSDNQPQHF.

The chain links TRBV27 to TRBJ2-3; TRBD1 or TRBD2 may be the D gene (5 bases each). The CDR3 covers 18 residues. V was cut by 2 bases and J by 2 bases, with 20 bases left in between. Looked up from germline, CDR1 is MNHEY and CDR2 is SMNVEV (reference sequence). DNA for the CDR3: TGTGCCAGCAGTTTACCACCGGGACGCCTGGGCCCCACAGATACGCAGTATTTT. Its translation: CASSLPPGRLGPTDTQYF.

In this sample, this clonotype turned up many times. As DNA, the CDR3 is TGTGCCAGCAGTCCAGGTTTGTCGGCAAACTATGGCTACACCTTC. Amino acids: CASSPGLSANYGYTF. This chain uses TRBV6-1 with TRBJ1-2; D ambiguous. There are 15 residues in the CDR3. V lost 5 bases, J lost 2 bases, and 15 bases lay in between. Germline V gives CDR1 MNHNS, CDR2 SASEGT.